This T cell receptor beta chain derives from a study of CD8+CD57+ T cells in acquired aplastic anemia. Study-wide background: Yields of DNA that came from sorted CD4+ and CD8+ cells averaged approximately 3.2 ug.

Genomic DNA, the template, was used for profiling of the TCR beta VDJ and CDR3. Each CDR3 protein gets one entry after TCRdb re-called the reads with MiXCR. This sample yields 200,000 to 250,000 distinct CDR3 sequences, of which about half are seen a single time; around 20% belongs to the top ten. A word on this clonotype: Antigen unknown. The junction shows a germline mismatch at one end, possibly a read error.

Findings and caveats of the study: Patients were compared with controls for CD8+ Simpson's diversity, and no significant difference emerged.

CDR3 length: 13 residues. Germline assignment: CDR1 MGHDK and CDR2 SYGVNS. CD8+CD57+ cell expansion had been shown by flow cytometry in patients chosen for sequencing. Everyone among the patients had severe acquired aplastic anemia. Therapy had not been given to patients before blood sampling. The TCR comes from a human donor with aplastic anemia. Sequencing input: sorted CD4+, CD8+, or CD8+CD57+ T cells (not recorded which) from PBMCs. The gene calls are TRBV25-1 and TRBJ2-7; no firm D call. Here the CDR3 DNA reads TGTGCCATCAGTGAGTCCGTCTTCTACGAGCAGTACTTC. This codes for CAISESVFYEQYF.